In its sample, the clone carrying this T cell receptor beta chain was seen many times. Antigen specificity is unknown. Thyroid ultrasound, orbital computed tomography, TRAb, serum thyroxine and clinical symptoms formed the basis of diagnosis. These data come from a study of Graves' ophthalmopathy and Graves' hyperthyroidism. Findings of the study overall: Appearing in blood as well were most expanded thyroid clonotypes above 0.001 frequency. Prediction of ophthalmopathy progression reached roughly 70% sensitivity and around 75% specificity.

Beta-chain TCR CDR3 regions were amplified from RNA transcripts. RT-PCR in the first round used HTBI primers; a second-round multiplex PCR followed. TCRdb reanalysed the multiplex PCR reads using MiXCR and keeps one entry per CDR3 protein. The repertoire holds roughly 400,000 distinct CDR3 sequences, with about a sixth as singletons. The origin of this receptor is a woman between 18 and 29 years old with Graves' ophthalmopathy. The sequenced material came from peripheral blood.

CDR3 coding DNA: TGCAGTGCTAGGTCAACCGAGGCCCAGGGCACTGAAGCTTTCTTT. It specifies CSARSTEAQGTEAFF. The V and J genes are TRBV20-1 and TRBJ1-1, with D maybe TRBD1 (5 bases). The V gene lost 3 bases and the J gene lost 4 bases, with 18 bases spanning the gap. Germline V gene data show CDR1 as DFQATT and CDR2 as SNEGSKA (reference sequence). This CDR3 contains 15 residues.